This TCR beta chain was obtained from a study of STAT5B mutations in CD4+ large granular lymphocyte leukemia. Healthy controls were blood donor buffy coats. This clone was counted between two and nine times. The target antigen is unknown. V lost 8 bases, J lost 0 bases, and 17 bases lay in between. CDR3 size: 16 residues. Germline CDR1 MDHEN, CDR2 SYDVKM. Sequencing was at survey level. Using immunoSEQ multiplex PCR, the repertoire was profiled, and TCRdb retains in-frame clones only, with some absent. Of about 38,000 clones listed, 70% to 90% are singletons. Broader study findings: Top patient clones used TRBV06 genes more often: 8/27 versus 2/35 in controls. No patients shared main leukemic clonotypes, though less than 30% appeared at low frequency elsewhere.

This receptor was taken from a human donor in good health. Material: CD4+ T cells from blood buffy coats. This chain uses TRBV28 with TRBJ2-4; D might be TRBD2 (6 bases). CDR3 nucleotides: TGTGCCAGCCTCCGGGGAGGCGGTATAGCCAAAAACATTCAGTACTTC. The encoded protein is CASLRGGGIAKNIQYF.